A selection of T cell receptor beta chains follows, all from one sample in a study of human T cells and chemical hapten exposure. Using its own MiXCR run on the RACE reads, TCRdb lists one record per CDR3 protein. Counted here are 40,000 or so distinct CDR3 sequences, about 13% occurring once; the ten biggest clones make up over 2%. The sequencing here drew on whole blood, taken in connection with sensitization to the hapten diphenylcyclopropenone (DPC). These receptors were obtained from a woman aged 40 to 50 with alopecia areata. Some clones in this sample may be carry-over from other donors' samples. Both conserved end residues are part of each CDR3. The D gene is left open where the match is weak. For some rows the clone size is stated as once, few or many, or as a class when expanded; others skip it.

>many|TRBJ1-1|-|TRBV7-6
TGTGCCAGCAGCTACAGGGTTTCCATGAACACTGAAGCTTTCTTT
CASSYRVSMNTEAFF
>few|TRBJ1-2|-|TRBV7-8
TGTGCCAGCAGCTTAGTAGGCGACAGAAACTATGGCTACACCTTC
CASSLVGDRNYGYTF
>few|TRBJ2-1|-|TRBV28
TGTGCCAGCTCCCGCTCCTTCCCCGACCCAGTCTTC
CASSRSFPDPVF
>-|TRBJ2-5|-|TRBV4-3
TGCGCCAGCAGCCAGGTGGTCGACCAAGAGACCCAGTACTTC
CASSQVVDQETQYF
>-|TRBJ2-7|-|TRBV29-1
TGCAGCGTTGAAGACCGACAGGGAGGTTACGAGCAGTACTTC
CSVEDRQGGYEQYF
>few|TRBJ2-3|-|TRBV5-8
TGTGCCAGCAGCTTGTTAGAGGCCACAGATACGCAGTATTTT
CASSLLEATDTQYF
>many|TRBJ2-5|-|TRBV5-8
TGTGCCAGCAGCTTGGATCTCGCAGGGCCAGAGACCCAGTACTTC
CASSLDLAGPETQYF
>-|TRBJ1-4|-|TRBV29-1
TGCAGCGTTGAAGACTATGAAAAACTGTTTTTT
CSVEDYEKLFF
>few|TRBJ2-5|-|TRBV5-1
TGCGCCAGCAGCTCCCCCGACCGGGGGGAGACCCAGTACTTC
CASSSPDRGETQYF
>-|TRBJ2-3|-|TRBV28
TGTGCCAGCAGTTTGACCACACCGCCGCAGTATTTT
CASSLTTPPQYF
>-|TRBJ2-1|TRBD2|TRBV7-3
TGTGCCAGCAGCCCTAGCGGGAGCCACCTTAGGGGCAATGAGCAGTTCTTC
CASSPSGSHLRGNEQFF
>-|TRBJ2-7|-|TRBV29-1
TGCAGCGCGGCTCTCCGAAACTCCTACGAGCAGTACTTC
CSAALRNSYEQYF
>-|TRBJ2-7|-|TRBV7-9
TGTGCCAGCAGCTTAGCCCCTCTCTACTACGAGCAGTACTTC
CASSLAPLYYEQYF
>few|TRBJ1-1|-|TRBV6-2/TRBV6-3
TGTGCCAGCACCCCACACCCGAACACTGAAGCTTTCTTT
CASTPHPNTEAFF
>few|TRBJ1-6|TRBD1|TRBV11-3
TGTGCCAGCAGCCAGGGGGCTTCGAATTCACCCCTCCACTTT
CASSQGASNSPLHF
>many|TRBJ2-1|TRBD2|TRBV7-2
TGTGCCAGCAGCTCAGTCCGGACTAGTACCCAGTTCTTC
CASSSVRTSTQFF
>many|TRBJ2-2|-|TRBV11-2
TGTGCCAGCAGCTCGATGACAGCCGGGGAGCTGTTTTTT
CASSSMTAGELFF
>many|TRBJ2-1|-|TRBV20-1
TGCAGTGCTAGAGATATGACAGGGAGGGAGCAGTTCTTC
CSARDMTGREQFF
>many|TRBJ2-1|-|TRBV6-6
TGTGCCAGCAGTTACCTTCGGGATGAGCAGTTCTTC
CASSYLRDEQFF
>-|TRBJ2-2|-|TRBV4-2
TGTGCCAGCAGCCCGAAGAGGGAGACCTACGTCGGGGAGCTGTTTTTT
CASSPKRETYVGELFF
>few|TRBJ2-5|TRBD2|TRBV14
TGTGCCAGCAGCCAAGATAACCTAGCGGGAGGGAGCCAAGAGACCCAGTACTTC
CASSQDNLAGGSQETQYF
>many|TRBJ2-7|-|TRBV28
TGTGCCAGCAGTTTAAAGACTGAGGAGCAGTACTTC
CASSLKTEEQYF
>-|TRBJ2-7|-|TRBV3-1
TGTGCCAGCAGCCAAGTCGATGACGCCTACGAGCAGTACTTC
CASSQVDDAYEQYF
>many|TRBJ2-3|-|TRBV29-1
TGCAGCGTTGCAAAGGGGCGAAGCACAGATACGCAGTATTTT
CSVAKGRSTDTQYF
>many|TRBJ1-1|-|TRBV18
TGTGCCAGCTCACCCCAACGGGTGAACACTGAAGCTTTCTTT
CASSPQRVNTEAFF
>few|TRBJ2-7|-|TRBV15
TGTGCCACCAGCAGAGATCGGAGCGAGCAGTACTTC
CATSRDRSEQYF
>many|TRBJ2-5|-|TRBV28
TGTGCCAGCAGTACAGAAGAGACCCAGTACTTC
CASSTEETQYF
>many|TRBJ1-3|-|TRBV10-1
TGCGCCAGCAGTGATGTAGGCCTTTCTGGAAACACCATATATTTT
CASSDVGLSGNTIYF
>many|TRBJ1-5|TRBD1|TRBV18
TGTGCCAGCTCACGGGACAGGGGACAGCCCCAGCATTTT
CASSRDRGQPQHF
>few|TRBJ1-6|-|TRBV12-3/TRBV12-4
TGTGCCAGCAGTCCCGCTGGTCAGTTGGGCTCACCCCTCCACTTT
CASSPAGQLGSPLHF
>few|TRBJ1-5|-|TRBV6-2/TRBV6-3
TGTGCCAGCAGTTACTTAAATCAGCCCCAGCATTTT
CASSYLNQPQHF
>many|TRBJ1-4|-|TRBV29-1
TGCAGCGTGGGGGACCCGGAAAAACTGTTTTTT
CSVGDPEKLFF
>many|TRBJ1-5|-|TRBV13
TGTGCCAGCAGCTCCCGAGAGGGGAGCAATCAGCCCCAGCATTTT
CASSSREGSNQPQHF
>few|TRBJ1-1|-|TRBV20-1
TGCAGTGCTTCCGGACAGCTGAACACTGAAGCTTTCTTT
CSASGQLNTEAFF
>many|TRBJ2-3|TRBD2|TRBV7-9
TGTGCCAGCAGCTTAGGCCTAGCGGGTCGCACAGATACGCAGTATTTT
CASSLGLAGRTDTQYF
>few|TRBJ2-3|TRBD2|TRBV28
TGTGCCAGCAGTTTCCCCTCGTTCCAGCGGGATTTGTATTTT
CASSFPSFQRDLYF
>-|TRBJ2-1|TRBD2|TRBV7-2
TGTGCCAGCAGCAAACGACTAGCGGGGGACAATGAGCAGTTCTTC
CASSKRLAGDNEQFF
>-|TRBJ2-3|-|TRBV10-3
TGTGCCATCAGTGGGAACACAGATACGCAGTATTTT
CAISGNTDTQYF
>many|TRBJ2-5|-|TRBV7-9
TGTGCCAGCAGTCCCCAGGGATCGGAGACCCAGTACTTC
CASSPQGSETQYF